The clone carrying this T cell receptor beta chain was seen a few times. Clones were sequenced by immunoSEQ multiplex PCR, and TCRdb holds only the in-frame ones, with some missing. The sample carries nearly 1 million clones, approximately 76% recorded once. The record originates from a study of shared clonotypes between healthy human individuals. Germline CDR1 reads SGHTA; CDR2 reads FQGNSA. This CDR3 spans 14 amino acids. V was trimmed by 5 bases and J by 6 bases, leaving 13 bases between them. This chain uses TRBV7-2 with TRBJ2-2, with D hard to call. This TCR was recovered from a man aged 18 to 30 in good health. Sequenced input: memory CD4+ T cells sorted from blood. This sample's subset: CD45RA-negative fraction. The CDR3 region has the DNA TGTGCCAGCAGCGCTTCCCTGGCGGCCGGGGAGCTGTTTTTT. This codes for CASSASLAAGELFF.